This T cell receptor beta chain appears in the sequencing data of a study of cytomegalovirus exposure and HLA in healthy donors. Study-wide results and caveats: A prior analysis recorded that most TCR beta V segments were productive about 87% or about 30% of the time. Confirmation in vitro established that a few CMV-associated chains were specific for CMV antigens.

V was pared by 7 bases and J by 3 bases, with 8 bases of the junction left unmatched. Germline-derived CDR1 and CDR2 are GTSNPN and SVGIG (reference sequence). CDR3 length equals 13 residues. Each donor was healthy, and each was a bone marrow donor. At sampling all donors were nominally healthy, likely with unrecorded immune exposures. This clone appeared a few times. Antigen unknown. The PCR employed 60 Vbeta primers together with 13 Jbeta primers. Data came from immunoSEQ multiplex PCR; TCRdb stores just in-frame clones and leaves some out. Altogether around 150,000 clones are present, about three quarters being singletons, with the ten largest covering about 1.3%.

Input material: PBMCs. The chain links TRBV30 to TRBJ2-5, with 7 bases lining up with TRBD1. This TCR derives from a woman between 25 and 40 years old in good health and CMV-seronegative. The CDR3 nucleotides read TGTGCCTTGACAGGGATTGAAGAAGAGACCCAGTACTTC. Amino acid sequence: CALTGIEEETQYF.